One sample yielded the 2 T cell receptor beta chains listed below, sequenced in a study of T-cell reconstitution after alpha-beta-depleted transplantation in children. Using unique molecular identifiers, the investigators prepared the TCRbeta library. TCRdb analysed the PCR reads with MiXCR anew, one entry per CDR3 protein. In the table there are some 840,000 distinct CDR3 sequences, roughly 15% of which are singletons. This sample comprised PBMCs, mostly from graft donor cells, obtained 360 days after TCRalphabeta/CD19-depleted stem cell transplant. These receptors were taken from a male patient between 10 and 17 years old who had a stem cell transplant for acute lymphoblastic leukemia, so the T cells may come from the graft donor.

Turning to this clonotype: With a much larger clone just one base away, this may be a read error. The chain uses TRBV5-1 and TRBJ2-7; D is possibly TRBD1 (5 bases). Per germline, CDR1 SGHRS and CDR2 YFSETQ. The CDR3 runs 14 residues. The V and J ends lost 0 bases and 10 bases respectively, with 17 bases between them. CDR3 sequence reads: CASSLVAGKPGQYF. The CDR3 DNA reads as TGCGCCAGCAGCTTGGTAGCAGGGAAACCAGGACAGTACTTC.

The chain employs TRBV18 and TRBJ1-1; maybe TRBD1 (6 bases). The CDR3 totals 11 residues. The V end was cut by 5 bases, the J end by 7 bases, with 8 bases between. CDR1 and CDR2 from the germline V gene are KGHSH and LQKENI. The CDR3 nucleotides read TGTGCCAGCTCAAGGGGGGTTGAAGCTTTCTTT. Protein: CASSRGVEAFF. The complete variable domain, with remaining parts taken from reference TRBV18 and TRBJ1-1, reads NAGVMQNPRHLVRRRGQEARLRCSPMKGHSHVYWYRQLPEEGLKFMVYLQKENIIDESGMPKERFSAEFPKEGPSILRIQQVVRGDSAAYFCASSRGVEAFFGQGTRLTVV.